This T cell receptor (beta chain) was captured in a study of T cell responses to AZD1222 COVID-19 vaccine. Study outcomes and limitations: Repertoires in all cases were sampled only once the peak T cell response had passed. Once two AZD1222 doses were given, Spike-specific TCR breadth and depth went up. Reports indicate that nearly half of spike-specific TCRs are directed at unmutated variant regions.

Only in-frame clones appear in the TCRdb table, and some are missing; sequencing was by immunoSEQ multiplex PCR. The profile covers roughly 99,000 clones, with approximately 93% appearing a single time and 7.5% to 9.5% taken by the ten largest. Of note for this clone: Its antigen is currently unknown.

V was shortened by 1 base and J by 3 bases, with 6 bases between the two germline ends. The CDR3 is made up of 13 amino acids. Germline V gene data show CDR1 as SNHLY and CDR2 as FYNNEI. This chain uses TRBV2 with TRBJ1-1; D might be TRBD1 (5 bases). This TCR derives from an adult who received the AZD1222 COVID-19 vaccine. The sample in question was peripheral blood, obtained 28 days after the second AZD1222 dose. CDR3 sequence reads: CASSEGGHTEAFF. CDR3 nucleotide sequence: TGTGCCAGCAGTGAAGGGGGCCACACTGAAGCTTTCTTT.